The entry below describes one T cell receptor (beta chain). Its antigen remains unknown. The data were obtained in a study of T cell responses to AZD1222 COVID-19 vaccine. Study-level points and caveats: Researchers took repertoire samples only after the peak T cell response had come.

The CDR3 is 16 residues long. The V gene's germline CDR1 is SEHNR and CDR2 FQNEAQ (reference sequence). Trimming at V came to 1 base and at J to 7 bases, leaving 5 bases not matched to a gene. Data came from immunoSEQ multiplex PCR; TCRdb stores just in-frame clones and leaves some out. The table includes 95,000 to 150,000 clones, more than 85% detected once. The chain links TRBV7-9 to TRBJ2-1; TRBD2 agrees at 12 bases. Sequenced material: peripheral blood, taken on day 0 of AZD1222 vaccination. The sequence came from an adult in good health. The CDR3 coding sequence is TGTGCCAGCAGCTTAGTGGGGACTAGCGGGTTTAATGAGCAGTTCTTC. Translating gives CASSLVGTSGFNEQFF.